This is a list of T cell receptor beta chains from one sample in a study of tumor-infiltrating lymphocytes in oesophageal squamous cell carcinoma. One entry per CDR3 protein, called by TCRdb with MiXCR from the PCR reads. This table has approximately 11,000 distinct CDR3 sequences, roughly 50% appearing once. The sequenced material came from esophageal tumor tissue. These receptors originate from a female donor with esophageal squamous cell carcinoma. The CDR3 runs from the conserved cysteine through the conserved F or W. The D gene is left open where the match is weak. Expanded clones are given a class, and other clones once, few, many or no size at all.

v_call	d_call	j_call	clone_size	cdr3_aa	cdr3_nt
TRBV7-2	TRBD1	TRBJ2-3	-	CASSKQGAVYDTQYF	TGTGCCAGCAGCAAACAGGGGGCTGTTTACGATACGCAGTATTTT
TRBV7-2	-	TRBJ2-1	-	CASSLGAGRYNEQFF	TGTGCCAGCAGCTTAGGCGCGGGTCGGTACAATGAGCAGTTCTTC
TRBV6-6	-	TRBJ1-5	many	CASSYSWGQPQHF	TGTGCCAGCAGTTACTCTTGGGGACAGCCCCAGCATTTT
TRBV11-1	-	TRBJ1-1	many	CASSLGWNTEAFF	TGTGCCAGCAGCCTGGGTTGGAACACTGAAGCTTTCTTT
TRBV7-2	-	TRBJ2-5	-	CASSFAVQETQYF	TGTGCCAGCAGCTTCGCGGTACAAGAGACCCAGTACTTC
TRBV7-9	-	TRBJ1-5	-	CASSLDGKYNQPQHF	TGTGCCAGCAGCTTAGACGGCAAATACAATCAGCCCCAGCATTTT
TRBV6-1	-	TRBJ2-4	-	CASAKQAENIQYF	TGTGCCAGTGCTAAGCAAGCGGAAAACATTCAGTACTTC
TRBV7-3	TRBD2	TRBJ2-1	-	CASSLIGGSVQENEQFF	TGTGCCAGCAGCTTAATCGGCGGGAGTGTACAGGAAAATGAGCAGTTCTTC
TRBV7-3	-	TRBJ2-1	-	CASSFGGGYNEQFF	TGTGCCAGCAGCTTCGGTGGCGGTTACAATGAGCAGTTCTTC
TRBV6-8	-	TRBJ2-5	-	CASRTGTGRETQYF	TGTGCCAGCAGAACAGGGACCGGAAGGGAGACCCAGTACTTC
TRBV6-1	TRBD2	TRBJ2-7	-	CASSEFRTSFYEQYF	TGTGCCAGCAGTGAATTTAGGACTAGTTTCTACGAGCAGTACTTC
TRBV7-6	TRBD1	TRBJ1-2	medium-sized	CASSLGTGSGGDYGYTF	TGTGCCAGCAGCTTAGGGACAGGGTCCGGCGGAGACTATGGCTACACCTTC
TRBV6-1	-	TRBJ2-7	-	CASSEFGGMGYEQYF	TGTGCCAGCAGTGAATTTGGGGGAATGGGCTACGAGCAGTACTTC
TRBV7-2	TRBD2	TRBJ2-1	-	CASSLVFSGRVSYNEQFF	TGTGCCAGCAGCTTAGTATTTAGCGGGAGGGTCTCCTACAATGAGCAGTTCTTC
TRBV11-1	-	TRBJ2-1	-	CASTVFATNEQFF	TGTGCCAGCACCGTCTTCGCAACAAATGAGCAGTTCTTC
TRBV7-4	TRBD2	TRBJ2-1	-	CASSRIAGARGEQFF	TGTGCCAGCAGCCGTATAGCGGGAGCCAGGGGTGAGCAGTTCTTC
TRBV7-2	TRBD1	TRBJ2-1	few	CASTPGQSYNEQFF	TGTGCCAGCACCCCGGGACAGTCCTACAATGAGCAGTTCTTC
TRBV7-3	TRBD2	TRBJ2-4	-	CASSPPGGVQYF	TGTGCCAGCAGCCCCCCTGGGGGGGTGCAGTACTTC
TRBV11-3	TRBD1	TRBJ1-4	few	CASSRGTETNEKLFF	TGTGCCAGCAGCCGTGGGACAGAAACTAATGAAAAACTGTTTTTT
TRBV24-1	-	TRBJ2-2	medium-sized	CATQGRNTGELFF	TGTGCCACCCAGGGCAGAAACACCGGGGAGCTGTTTTTT
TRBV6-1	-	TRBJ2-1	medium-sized	CASRFKGTSRDEQFF	TGTGCCAGCAGATTTAAGGGAACTAGCCGCGATGAGCAGTTCTTC
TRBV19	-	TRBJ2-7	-	CASSSRDSYEQYF	TGTGCCAGTAGCTCCAGGGATTCCTACGAGCAGTACTTC
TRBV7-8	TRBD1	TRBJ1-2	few	CASSQEGQGAGGYTF	TGTGCCAGCAGCCAGGAGGGACAGGGGGCTGGTGGCTACACCTTC
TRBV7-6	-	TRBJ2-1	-	CASSIPANNEQFF	TGTGCCAGCAGCATACCGGCAAACAATGAGCAGTTCTTC
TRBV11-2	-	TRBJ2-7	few	CASSSGPTYEQYF	TGTGCCAGCAGCTCGGGGCCCACCTACGAGCAGTACTTC
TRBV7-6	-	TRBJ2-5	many	CASSLVSWETQYF	TGTGCCAGCAGCTTAGTAAGCTGGGAGACCCAGTACTTC
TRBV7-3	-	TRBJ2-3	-	CASSSTQGDTQYF	TGTGCCAGCAGCTCGACACAGGGTGATACGCAGTATTTT
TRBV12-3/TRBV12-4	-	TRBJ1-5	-	CASSTRVNQPQHF	TGTGCCAGCAGCACAAGGGTGAATCAGCCCCAGCATTTT
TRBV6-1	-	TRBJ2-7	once	CASSDLSYEQYF	TGTGCCAGCAGTGACCTGTCCTACGAGCAGTACTTC
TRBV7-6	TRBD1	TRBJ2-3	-	CASSQGATTDTQYF	TGTGCCAGCTCACAGGGGGCCACCACAGATACGCAGTATTTT
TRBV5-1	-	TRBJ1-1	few	CASRQGGGVSEAFF	TGCGCCAGCAGACAGGGAGGGGGAGTTTCTGAAGCTTTCTTT
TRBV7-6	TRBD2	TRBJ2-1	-	CASSLIWAREGPNEQFF	TGTGCCAGCAGCTTAATTTGGGCCCGGGAGGGCCCCAATGAGCAGTTCTTC
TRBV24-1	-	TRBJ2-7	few	CATSDRGARNEQYF	TGTGCCACCAGTGATCGGGGGGCTAGGAATGAGCAGTACTTC
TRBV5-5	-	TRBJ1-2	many	CASSLVPTRYGYTF	TGTGCCAGCAGCTTGGTTCCGACCAGGTATGGCTACACCTTC
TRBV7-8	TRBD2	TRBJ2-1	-	CASSPGAGDYNEQFF	TGTGCCAGCAGCCCTGGGGCGGGAGACTACAATGAGCAGTTCTTC
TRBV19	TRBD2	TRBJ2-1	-	CASSARTSGRSYNEQFF	TGTGCCAGTAGTGCCCGGACTAGCGGGAGGTCCTACAATGAGCAGTTCTTC
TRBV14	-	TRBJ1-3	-	CASSQEWGTRGNTIYF	TGTGCCAGCAGCCAAGAGTGGGGGACTCGGGGAAACACCATATATTTT
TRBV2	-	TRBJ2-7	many	CASTGQYSYEQYF	TGTGCCAGCACGGGACAATACTCCTACGAGCAGTACTTC
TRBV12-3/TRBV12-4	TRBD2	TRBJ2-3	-	CASRGTGTSGTTPQYF	TGTGCCAGCAGAGGTACCGGGACTAGCGGGACAACCCCGCAGTATTTT
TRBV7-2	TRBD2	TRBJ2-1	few	CASSLGAGGRHHNEQFF	TGTGCCAGCAGCTTAGGAGCGGGAGGGCGCCATCACAATGAGCAGTTCTTC
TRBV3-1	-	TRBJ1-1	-	CASSQSNTEAFF	TGTGCCAGCAGCCAGAGTAACACTGAAGCTTTCTTT
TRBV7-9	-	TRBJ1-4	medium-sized	CASSSMGYTNEKLFF	TGTGCCAGCAGCTCCATGGGGTATACTAATGAAAAACTGTTTTTT
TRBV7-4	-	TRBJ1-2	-	CASSSDSLYGYTF	TGTGCCAGCAGCTCCGACAGCCTCTATGGCTACACCTTC
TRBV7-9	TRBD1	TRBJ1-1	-	CASSSTGVDEAFF	TGTGCCAGCAGCTCAACAGGGGTGGATGAAGCTTTCTTT
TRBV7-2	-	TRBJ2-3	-	CASSRKAGF	TGTGCCAGCAGCCGTAAAGCCGGTTTT